The rows below give T cell receptor beta chains drawn from one sample of a study of T-cell memory formation after mild COVID-19. TCRdb reprocessed the 5' RACE reads via MiXCR and lists one record per CDR3 protein. The top ten hold 2% to 2.5% of the sample, which has around 250,000 distinct CDR3 sequences, over 15% seen once. Sequenced input: PBMCs or a T cell subset sorted from them (not recorded which). These receptors all come from an adult woman who had mild COVID-19 (a few samples of this study predate the infection). Cell type and time point are not known. Both conserved end residues are part of each CDR3. D genes are given only for firm matches. Rows may omit the clone size; those that give it use once, few, many or a size class.

TRBJ1-2,NA,TRBV20-1,few,TGCAGTGCGCGGGGGATCGACAGGAGCTATGGCTACACCTTC,CSARGIDRSYGYTF
TRBJ2-7,TRBD1,TRBV5-1,NA,TGCGCCAGCAGCTCGATGGGGACAGGGGCCTACGAGCAGTACTTC,CASSSMGTGAYEQYF
TRBJ1-4,NA,TRBV5-1,NA,TGCGCCAGCAGCTTGGACTCGGGGGGGTTTAGGGAAAAACTGTTTTTT,CASSLDSGGFREKLFF
TRBJ1-6,NA,TRBV7-9,few,TGTGCCAGCAGTCCCCTGTGGTCGGGCGCACCCCTCCACTTT,CASSPLWSGAPLHF
TRBJ2-2,TRBD1,TRBV5-1,many,TGCGCCAGCAGCTTAGGACAGGGACACACCGGGGAGCTGTTTTTT,CASSLGQGHTGELFF
TRBJ1-5,TRBD1,TRBV2,few,TGTGCCAGCAGTCTCCAGGGGGTCAATCAGCCCCAGCATTTT,CASSLQGVNQPQHF
TRBJ2-5,NA,TRBV7-2,many,TGTGCCAGCAGCTTAGCCCTCGTGGCTCACCAAGAGACCCAGTACTTC,CASSLALVAHQETQYF
TRBJ2-3,NA,TRBV12-3/TRBV12-4,NA,TGTGCCAGCAGCAACGCCAGGGGACTGAGGGACGCAGATACGCAGTATTTT,CASSNARGLRDADTQYF
TRBJ2-1,TRBD1,TRBV20-1,NA,TGCAGTGCCAAGCGTAGGGGGCGCGTAAATGAGCAGTTCTTC,CSAKRRGRVNEQFF
TRBJ2-7,TRBD1,TRBV3-1,NA,TGTGCCAGCAGCCGACAGGGGCGGTACGAGCAGTACTTC,CASSRQGRYEQYF
TRBJ2-7,NA,TRBV7-3,many,TGTGCCGGCTACGAGCAGTACTTC,CAGYEQYF